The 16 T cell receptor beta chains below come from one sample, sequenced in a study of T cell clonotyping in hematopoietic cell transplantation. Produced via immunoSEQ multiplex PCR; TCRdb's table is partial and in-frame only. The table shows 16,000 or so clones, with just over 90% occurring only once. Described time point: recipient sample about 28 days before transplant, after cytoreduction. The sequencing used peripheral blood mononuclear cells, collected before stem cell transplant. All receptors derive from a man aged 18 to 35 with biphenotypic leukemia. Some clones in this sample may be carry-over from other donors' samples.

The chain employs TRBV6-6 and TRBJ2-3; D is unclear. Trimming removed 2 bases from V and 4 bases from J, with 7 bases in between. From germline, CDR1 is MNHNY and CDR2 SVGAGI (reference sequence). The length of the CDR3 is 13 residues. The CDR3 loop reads CASSYGYSDTQYF. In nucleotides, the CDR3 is TGTGCCAGCAGTTACGGGTATTCAGATACGCAGTATTTT.

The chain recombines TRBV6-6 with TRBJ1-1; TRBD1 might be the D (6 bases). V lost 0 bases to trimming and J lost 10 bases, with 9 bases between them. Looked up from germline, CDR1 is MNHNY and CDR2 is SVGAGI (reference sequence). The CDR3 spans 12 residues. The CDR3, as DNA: TGTGCCAGCAGTTACTCGGGGACAACAGCTTTCTTT. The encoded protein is CASSYSGTTAFF.

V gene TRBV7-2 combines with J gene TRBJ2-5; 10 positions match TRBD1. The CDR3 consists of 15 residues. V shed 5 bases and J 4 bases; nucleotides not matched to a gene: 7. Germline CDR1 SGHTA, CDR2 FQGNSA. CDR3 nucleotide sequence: TGTGCCAGCAGCCAGATGACAGGGGGCGGAGAGACCCAGTACTTC. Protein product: CASSQMTGGGETQYF.

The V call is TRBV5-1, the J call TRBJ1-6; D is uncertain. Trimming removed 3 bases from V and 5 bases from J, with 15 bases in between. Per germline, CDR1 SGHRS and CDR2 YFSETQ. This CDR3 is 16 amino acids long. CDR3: CASSWDRWGDNSPLHF. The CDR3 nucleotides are TGCGCCAGCAGCTGGGATAGATGGGGTGATAATTCACCCCTCCACTTT.

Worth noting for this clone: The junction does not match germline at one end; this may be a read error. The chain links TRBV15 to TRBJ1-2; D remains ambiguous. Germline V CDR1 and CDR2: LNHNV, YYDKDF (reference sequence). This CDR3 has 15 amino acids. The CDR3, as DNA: TGTGCCACCAGCGGAGACTCATGGACGGCGGACGGCTACACCTTC. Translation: CATSGDSWTADGYTF. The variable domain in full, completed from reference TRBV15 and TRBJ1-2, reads DAMVIQNPRYQVTQFGKPVTLSCSQTLNHNVMYWYQQKSSQAPKLLFHYYDKDFNNEADTPDNFQSRRPNTSFCFLDIRSPGLGDTAMYLCATSGDSWTADGYTFGSGTRLTVV.

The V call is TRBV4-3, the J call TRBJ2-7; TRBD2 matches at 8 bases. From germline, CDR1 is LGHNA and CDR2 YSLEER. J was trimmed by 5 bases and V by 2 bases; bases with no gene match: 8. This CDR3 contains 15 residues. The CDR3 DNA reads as TGCGCCAGCAGCCAAAGACGGGAGGGTGCCGACGAGCAGTACTTC. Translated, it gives CASSQRREGADEQYF.

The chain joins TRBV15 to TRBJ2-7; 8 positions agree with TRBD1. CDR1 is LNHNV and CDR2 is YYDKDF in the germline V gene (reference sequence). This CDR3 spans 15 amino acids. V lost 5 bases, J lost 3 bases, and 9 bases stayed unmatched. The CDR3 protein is CATSGTQGVGYEQYF. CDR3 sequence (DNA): TGTGCCACCAGCGGAACACAGGGGGTTGGCTACGAGCAGTACTTC.

The CDR3 region has the DNA TGTGCCAGCAGCGGGTCCGGGACAGGGAACACTGAAGCTTTCTTT. Encoded protein: CASSGSGTGNTEAFF. The chain carries TRBV9 and TRBJ1-1; 8 bases fit TRBD1. J was trimmed by 1 base and V by 3 bases; bases with no gene match: 5. The germline V gene has CDR1 SGDLS and CDR2 YYNGEE. The CDR3 runs to 15 residues.

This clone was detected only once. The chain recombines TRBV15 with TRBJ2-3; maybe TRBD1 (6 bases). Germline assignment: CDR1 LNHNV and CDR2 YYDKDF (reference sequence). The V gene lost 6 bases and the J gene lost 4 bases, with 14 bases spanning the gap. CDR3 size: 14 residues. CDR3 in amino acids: CATSKDQGPDTQYF. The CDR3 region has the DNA TGTGCCACCAGTAAGGACCAGGGGCCAGATACGCAGTATTTT.

The CDR3 reads CASSLPAGELFF. CDR3 DNA: TGTGCCAGCAGTTTACCCGCCGGGGAGCTGTTTTTT. J is TRBJ2-2 and V is TRBV27; D remains unclear. The CDR3 length is 12 residues. Germline V CDR1 and CDR2: MNHEY, SMNVEV (reference sequence). V was cut by 2 bases and J by 6 bases, with 4 bases left in between.

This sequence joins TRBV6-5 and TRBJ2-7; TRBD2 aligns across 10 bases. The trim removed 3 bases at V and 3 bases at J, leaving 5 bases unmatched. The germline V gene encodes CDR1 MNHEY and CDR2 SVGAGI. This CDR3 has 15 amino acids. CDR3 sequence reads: CASSYKLAGDYEQYF. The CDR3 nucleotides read TGTGCCAGCAGTTATAAGCTAGCGGGGGACTACGAGCAGTACTTC.

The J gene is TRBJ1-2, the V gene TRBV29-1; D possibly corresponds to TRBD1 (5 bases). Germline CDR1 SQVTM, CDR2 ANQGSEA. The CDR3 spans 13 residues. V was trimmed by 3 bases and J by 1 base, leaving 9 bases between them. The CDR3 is CSVEGGGNYGYTF. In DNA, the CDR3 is TGCAGCGTTGAGGGGGGAGGTAACTATGGCTACACCTTC.

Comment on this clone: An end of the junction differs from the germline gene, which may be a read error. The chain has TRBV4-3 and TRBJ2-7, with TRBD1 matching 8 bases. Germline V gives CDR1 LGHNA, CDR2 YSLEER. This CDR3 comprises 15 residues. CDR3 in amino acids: CASSPGTGVHREQYF. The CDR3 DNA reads TGCGCTAGCAGCCCAGGGACAGGCGTTCATCGGGAGCAGTACTTC.

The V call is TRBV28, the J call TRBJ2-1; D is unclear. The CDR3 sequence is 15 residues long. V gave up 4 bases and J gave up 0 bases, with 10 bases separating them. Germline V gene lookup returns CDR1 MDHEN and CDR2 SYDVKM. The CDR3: CASSWAQISYNEQFF. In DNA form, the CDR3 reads TGTGCCAGCAGTTGGGCGCAGATCTCCTACAATGAGCAGTTCTTC.

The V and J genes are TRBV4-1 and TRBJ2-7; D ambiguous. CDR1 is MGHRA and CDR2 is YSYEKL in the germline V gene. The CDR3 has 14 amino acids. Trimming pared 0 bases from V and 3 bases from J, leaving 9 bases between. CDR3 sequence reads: CASSQELVGYEQYF. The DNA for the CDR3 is TGCGCCAGCAGCCAAGAGTTAGTGGGCTACGAGCAGTACTTC.

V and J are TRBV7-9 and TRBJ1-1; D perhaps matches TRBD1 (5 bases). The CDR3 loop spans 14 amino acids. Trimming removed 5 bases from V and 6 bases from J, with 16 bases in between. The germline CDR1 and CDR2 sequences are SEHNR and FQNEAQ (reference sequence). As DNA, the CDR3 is TGTGCCAGCAGCCCAGACGGGCAGGGCCCTGAAGCTTTCTTT. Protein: CASSPDGQGPEAFF.